This T cell receptor (beta chain) originates from a study of breast tumors, draining lymph nodes, adjacent tissues. Study-level points and caveats: Luminal-like breast cancer showed significantly greater tumor-nontumor repertoire similarity than basal-like breast cancer did.

One entry per CDR3 protein results from TCRdb running MiXCR on the multiplex PCR reads. The sample contains about 140,000 distinct CDR3 sequences, approximately 32% of which appear only once. Breast cancer patients provided tissue from their axillary draining lymph nodes. Trimming cost V 5 bases and J 5 bases; bases outside gene matches: 7. The CDR3 has 14 amino acids. About this clonotype: Its antigen is not identified.

The origin of this receptor is a female donor with breast cancer. Some clones in this sample may be carry-over from other donors' samples. The chain employs TRBV12-3 or TRBV12-4 and TRBJ2-5, with 8 positions matching TRBD2. Sample: axillary lymph node tissue. Written as DNA, the CDR3 is TGTGCCAGCAGTCCCGGGGGGGGGCCGGAGACCCAGTACTTC. As protein: CASSPGGGPETQYF.